This is a list of T cell receptor beta chains from one sample in a study of Tregs in tolerant kidney transplant recipients. Libraries were prepared by immunoSEQ multiplex PCR; TCRdb keeps only in-frame clonotypes and omits some of them. Of over 50,000 clones listed, about 86% were seen once; the top ten hold approximately 4.7%. The sequencing sample was made of CD4+ T cells from blood. These receptors were obtained from a human donor in good health. Each CDR3 is given with its conserved first and last residue. D genes are given only for firm matches. For some rows the clone size is stated as once, few or many, or as a class when expanded; others skip it.

j_call clone_size d_call v_call cdr3_nt cdr3_aa
TRBJ2-1 . TRBD1 TRBV5-1 TGCGCCAGCAGCTTGGATGTCGGACAGGGTTATGAGCAGTTCTTC CASSLDVGQGYEQFF
TRBJ1-2 . . TRBV7-2 TGTGCCAGCAGCTTAGTGGGTAGCTATGGCTACACCTTC CASSLVGSYGYTF
TRBJ2-5 . . TRBV7-2 TGTGCCAGCAGCTCCGACGGGGGGCCAGGGGAGACCCAGTACTTC CASSSDGGPGETQYF
TRBJ2-1 . . TRBV7-2 TGTGCCAGCAGCTTAGAGGCATATCAGTTCTTC CASSLEAYQFF
TRBJ2-1 . TRBD2 TRBV7-9 TGTGCCAGCAGCATGAGTGCCGGGACTAGCGTGAATGAGCAGTTCTTC CASSMSAGTSVNEQFF
TRBJ1-3 . . TRBV10-3 TGTGCCATCACGTTAGATAGTAACTCTGGAAACACCATATATTTT CAITLDSNSGNTIYF
TRBJ1-2 . . TRBV5-1 TGCGCTTACTTTGGGCAACTCCCTAACTATGGCTACACCTTC CAYFGQLPNYGYTF
TRBJ2-1 . . TRBV7-9 TGTGCCAGCACCAACCAGAAGCTCCTACAGGGCAATGAGCAGTTCTTC CASTNQKLLQGNEQFF
TRBJ2-1 . TRBD2 TRBV4-1 TGCGCCAGCAGCCAAGATTACGCGGGGGGGCAAATCAATGAGCAGTTCTTC CASSQDYAGGQINEQFF
TRBJ1-1 . TRBD1 TRBV6-4 TGTGCCAGCAGTGCTAATCCCGGGACAGCTGCTTTCTTT CASSANPGTAAFF
TRBJ2-5 . . TRBV6-6 TGTGCCAGCAGTTTCTCAGCGTTTCAAGAGACCCAGTACTTC CASSFSAFQETQYF
TRBJ1-3 . . TRBV4-3 TGCGCCAGCAGCCAAACGAGAGGAAACACCATATATTTT CASSQTRGNTIYF
TRBJ2-1 . TRBD2 TRBV6-6 TGTGCCAGCAGTTACGGGACTAGCCGTTACAATGAGCAGTTCTTC CASSYGTSRYNEQFF
TRBJ2-3 . TRBD2 TRBV6-5 TGTGCCAGCAGTTTAAGGGCGGGAGGGCCGGGGGATACGCAGTATTTT CASSLRAGGPGDTQYF
TRBJ2-3 . TRBD2 TRBV11-2 TGTGCCAGCAGCTTAGATACCCAGCGGGGGTTCCCAGATACGCAGTATTTT CASSLDTQRGFPDTQYF
TRBJ1-2 . . TRBV7-9 TGTGCCAGCAGCTTATTCCCGGTCGGGGAGCTCTATGGCTACACCTTC CASSLFPVGELYGYTF
TRBJ1-2 . TRBD1 TRBV6-6 TGTGCCACCGGAACCCACAGGGGGACCAACTATGGCTACACCTTC CATGTHRGTNYGYTF
TRBJ1-5 few . TRBV7-2 TGTGCCAGCAGCTTATACGAGGGTCAGCCCCAGCATTTT CASSLYEGQPQHF
TRBJ2-3 . TRBD2 TRBV9 TGTGCCAGCAGCTCCCCCGGGACTAGCGGGAGGATGAACACAGATACGCAGTATTTT CASSSPGTSGRMNTDTQYF
TRBJ2-3 . . TRBV5-1 TGCGCCAGCAGCCCCACGGCCCGGGCAGATACGCAGTATTTT CASSPTARADTQYF
TRBJ2-3 . TRBD2 TRBV7-9 TGTGCCAGCAGAATCCGGACTAGCGGGGGTCCGCGGGGCACAGATACGCAGTATTTT CASRIRTSGGPRGTDTQYF
TRBJ2-1 . TRBD2 TRBV7-3 TGTGCCAGCAGCCCAATAGCGGGAGGCTACAATGAGCAGTTCTTC CASSPIAGGYNEQFF
TRBJ1-3 . . TRBV7-3 TGTGCCAGCAGCCCAACCACCGGAAACACCATATATTTT CASSPTTGNTIYF
TRBJ2-1 . TRBD1 TRBV11-2 TGTGCCAGCGGACAGGGATACAATGAGCAGTTCTTC CASGQGYNEQFF
TRBJ2-7 . TRBD2 TRBV7-2 TGTGCCAGCAGCTGGGTATTGGCGGGAGGCTACGAGCAGTACTTC CASSWVLAGGYEQYF
TRBJ1-3 . . TRBV7-6 TGTGCCAGCAGCCCCATCCCCCGCGCCGCCTCTGGAAACACCATATATTTT CASSPIPRAASGNTIYF
TRBJ2-5 . . TRBV2 TGTGCCAGCAGTGAAACCAGGGTAGAGACCCAGTACTTC CASSETRVETQYF
TRBJ2-7 . TRBD2 TRBV11-2 TGTGCCAGCAGCTCAAACCGAGGCTCTAGCGGAACCTACGAGCAGTACTTC CASSSNRGSSGTYEQYF
TRBJ1-2 . . TRBV6-5 TGTGCCAGCAGTTATCACGGGCGGTATGGCTACACCTTC CASSYHGRYGYTF
TRBJ2-2 . TRBD1 TRBV27 TGTGCCAGCAGCCAACAGGGGTCGGGGTTGCGCGGGGAGCTGTTTTTT CASSQQGSGLRGELFF
TRBJ2-7 . . TRBV27 TGTGCCAGCAGTGGGGGCTATTACGAGCAGTACTTC CASSGGYYEQYF
TRBJ1-1 . TRBD1 TRBV4-1 TGCGCCAGCAGCCCCTACCGGGACAGGGGTGGTGCTTTCTTT CASSPYRDRGGAFF
TRBJ1-4 . . TRBV5-6 TGTGCCAGCACCAATTGGGGCGGACCTCCTAATGAAAAACTGTTTTTT CASTNWGGPPNEKLFF
TRBJ2-5 . TRBD1 TRBV7-8 TGTGCCAGCAGCGCTAAGGACAGGGGGCATGGGGAGTGGGAGACCCAGTACTTC CASSAKDRGHGEWETQYF
TRBJ2-3 . . TRBV5-1 TGCGCCAGCAGCAATACAAGGGGTGACACAGATACGCAGTATTTT CASSNTRGDTDTQYF
TRBJ2-5 . TRBD2 TRBV4-3 TGCGCCAGCAGCCTAGGACTAGCGGGAGAGACCCAGTACTTC CASSLGLAGETQYF
TRBJ2-7 . TRBD2 TRBV11-2 TGTGCCAGCAGCTTAGGACTAGCGGGATCGTCTCGGCAGTACTTC CASSLGLAGSSRQYF
TRBJ2-7 . . TRBV2 TGTGCCAGCAACAGGGACGCCTACGAGCAGTACTTC CASNRDAYEQYF
TRBJ1-1 . . TRBV19 TGTGCCAGTAGTGTATGGGAAGGAGGGACTGAAGCTTTCTTT CASSVWEGGTEAFF